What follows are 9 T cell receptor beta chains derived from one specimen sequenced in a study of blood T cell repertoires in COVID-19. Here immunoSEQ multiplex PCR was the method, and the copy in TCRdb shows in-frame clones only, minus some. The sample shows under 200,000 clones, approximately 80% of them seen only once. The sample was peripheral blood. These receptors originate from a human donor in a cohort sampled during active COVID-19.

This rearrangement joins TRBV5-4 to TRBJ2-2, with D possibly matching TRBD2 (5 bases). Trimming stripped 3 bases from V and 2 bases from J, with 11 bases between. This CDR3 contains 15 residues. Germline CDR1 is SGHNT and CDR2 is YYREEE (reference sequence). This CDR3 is CASSSPSGNTGELFF. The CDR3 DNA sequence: TGTGCCAGCAGCTCCCCATCGGGAAACACCGGGGAGCTGTTTTTT.

The CDR3 region is CATLLNTGSMNTEAFF. The CDR3, as DNA: TGTGCCACCTTACTAAATACAGGGTCCATGAACACTGAAGCTTTCTTT. The chain combines TRBV19 with TRBJ1-1, with a tentative D call TRBD1 (6 bases). V lost 10 bases, J lost 0 bases, and 21 bases lay in between. CDR3 length: 16 residues. Per germline, CDR1 LNHDA and CDR2 SQIVND (reference sequence).

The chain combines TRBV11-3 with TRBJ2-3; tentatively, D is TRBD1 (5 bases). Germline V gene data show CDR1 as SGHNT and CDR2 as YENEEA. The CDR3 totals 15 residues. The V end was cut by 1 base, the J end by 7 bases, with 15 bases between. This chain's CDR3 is CASSLGYTRENTQYF. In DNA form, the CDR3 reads TGTGCCAGCAGCTTAGGATACACCAGGGAAAATACGCAGTATTTT.

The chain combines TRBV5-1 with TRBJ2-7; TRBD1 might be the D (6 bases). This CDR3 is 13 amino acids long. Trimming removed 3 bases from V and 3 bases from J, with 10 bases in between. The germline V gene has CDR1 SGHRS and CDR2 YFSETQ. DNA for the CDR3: TGCGCCAGCAGCTCAGGGGCGGGCTACGAGCAGTACTTC. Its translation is CASSSGAGYEQYF.

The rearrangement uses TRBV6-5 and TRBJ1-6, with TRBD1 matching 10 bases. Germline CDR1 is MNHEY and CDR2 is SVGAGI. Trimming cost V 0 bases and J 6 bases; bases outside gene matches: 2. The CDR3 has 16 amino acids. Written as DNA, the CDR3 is TGTGCCAGCAGTTACTCGAGGACAGGGGGTAATTCACCCCTCCACTTT. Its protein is CASSYSRTGGNSPLHF.

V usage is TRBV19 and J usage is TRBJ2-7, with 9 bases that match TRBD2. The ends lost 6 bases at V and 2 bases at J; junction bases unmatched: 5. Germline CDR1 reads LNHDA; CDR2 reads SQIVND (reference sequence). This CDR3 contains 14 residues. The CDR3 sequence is CASRTKRGAYEQYF. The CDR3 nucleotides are TGTGCCAGTAGAACAAAGCGGGGGGCCTACGAGCAGTACTTC.

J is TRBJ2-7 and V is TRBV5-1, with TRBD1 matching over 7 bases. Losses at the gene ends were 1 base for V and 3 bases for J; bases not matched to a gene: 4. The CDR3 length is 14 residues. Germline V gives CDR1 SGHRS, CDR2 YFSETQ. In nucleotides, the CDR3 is TGCGCCAGCAGCTTGACAACAGGGGTCTACGAGCAGTACTTC. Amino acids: CASSLTTGVYEQYF.

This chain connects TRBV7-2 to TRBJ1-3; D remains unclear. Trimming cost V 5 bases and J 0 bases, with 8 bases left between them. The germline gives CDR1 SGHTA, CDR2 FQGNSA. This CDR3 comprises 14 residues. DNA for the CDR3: TGTGCCAGCAGCCAGGCTCTCTCTGGAAACACCATATATTTT. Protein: CASSQALSGNTIYF. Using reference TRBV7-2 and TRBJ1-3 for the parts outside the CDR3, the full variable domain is GAGVSQSPSNKVTEKGKDVELRCDPISGHTALYWYRQSLGQGLEFLIYFQGNSAPDKSGLPSDRFSAERTGGSVSTLTIQRTQQEDSAVYLCASSQALSGNTIYFGEGSWLTVV.

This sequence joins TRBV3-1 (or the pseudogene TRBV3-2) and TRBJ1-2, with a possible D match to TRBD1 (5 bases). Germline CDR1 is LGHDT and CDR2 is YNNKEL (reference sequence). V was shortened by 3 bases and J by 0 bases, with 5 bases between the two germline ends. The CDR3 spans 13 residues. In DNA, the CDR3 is TGTGCCAGCAGCCACAGGGCTAACTATGGCTACACCTTC. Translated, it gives CASSHRANYGYTF.